These 14 T cell receptor beta chains share one sample of origin, sequenced in a study of Tregs in tolerant kidney transplant recipients. Measured with immunoSEQ multiplex PCR; TCRdb has only the in-frame clones, and not every one. The sample contains roughly 66,000 clones, just under 95% of which appear only once. This specimen was CD8+ T cells from blood, taken before the transplant. These receptors were taken from a human donor who received a combined kidney and bone marrow transplant.

The CDR3 reads CASSRGLAGDGEQFF. CDR3 nucleotides: TGTGCCAGCAGCAGGGGACTAGCGGGAGATGGAGAGCAGTTCTTC. V gene TRBV9 combines with J gene TRBJ2-1; 14 nucleotides agree with TRBD2. The ends lost 4 bases at V and 10 bases at J; junction bases unmatched: 7. The CDR3 is made up of 15 amino acids. Germline assignment: CDR1 SGDLS and CDR2 YYNGEE. The whole variable domain, remainder taken from reference TRBV9 and TRBJ2-1, is DSGVTQTPKHLITATGQRVTLRCSPRSGDLSVYWYQQSLDQGLQFLIQYYNGEERAKGNILERFSAQQFPDLHSELNLSSLELGDSALYFCASSRGLAGDGEQFFGPGTRLTVL.

In DNA form, the CDR3 reads TGCGCCAGCAGCCAAGGCGCACTAGCGGTGGCTGCAGATACGCAGTATTTT. It translates to CASSQGALAVAADTQYF. This chain links TRBV4-1 with TRBJ2-3; 8 nucleotides agree with TRBD2. V was clipped by 1 base and J by 4 bases; unmatched bases: 10. The V gene's germline CDR1 is MGHRA and CDR2 YSYEKL. The CDR3 length is 17 residues.

The chain combines TRBV13 with TRBJ2-5; possibly TRBD1 for D (6 bases). Trimming cost V 6 bases and J 5 bases, with 13 bases left between them. CDR3 length: 13 amino acids. CDR1 and CDR2 from the germline V gene are PRHDT and FYEKMQ (reference sequence). The CDR3 protein is CASSKTGRETQYF. CDR3 nucleotide sequence: TGTGCCAGCAGTAAAACAGGGCGGGAGACCCAGTACTTC.

This chain's CDR3 is CASSIGTPYGYTF. The CDR3, as DNA: TGTGCCAGTAGTATCGGGACACCCTATGGCTACACCTTC. V gene TRBV19 combines with J gene TRBJ1-2; D is perhaps TRBD1 (6 bases). The germline CDR1 and CDR2 sequences are LNHDA and SQIVND (reference sequence). The CDR3 length is 13 residues. V gave up 3 bases and J gave up 4 bases, with 9 bases separating them.

The chain links TRBV27 to TRBJ1-1; possibly TRBD1 for D (6 bases). V gave up 5 bases and J gave up 1 base, with 14 bases separating them. The CDR3 is made up of 15 amino acids. Germline V gene lookup returns CDR1 MNHEY and CDR2 SMNVEV (reference sequence). For the CDR3, the DNA is TGTGCCAGCAGTGTCGACCGGGACAAGAACACTGAAGCTTTCTTT. Its protein product is CASSVDRDKNTEAFF.

This chain joins TRBV7-6 and TRBJ1-2; 7 positions match TRBD1. The CDR3 length is 15 residues. Germline V gene sequence: CDR1 SGHVS, CDR2 FNYEAQ. V lost 1 base and J lost 6; bases outside the gene matches: 8. CDR3 protein: CASSLVIGGADGYTF. CDR3 DNA sequence: TGTGCCAGCAGCTTAGTGATAGGGGGCGCGGATGGCTACACCTTC.

This chain joins TRBV4-1 and TRBJ2-7; D might be TRBD1 (5 bases). V was trimmed by 0 bases and J by 0 bases, leaving 15 bases between them. The CDR3 is made up of 17 amino acids. Germline CDR1 MGHRA, CDR2 YSYEKL. This chain's CDR3 is CASSQDPMTVSSYEQYF. DNA for the CDR3: TGCGCCAGCAGCCAAGATCCGATGACAGTTTCCTCCTACGAGCAGTACTTC.

The count of this clone is one. The genes are TRBV27 and TRBJ2-7, with 7 bases lining up with TRBD1. The CDR3 has 14 amino acids. CDR1 is MNHEY, CDR2 SMNVEV, per germline (reference sequence). V gave up 5 bases and J gave up 3 bases; unmatched junction bases: 7. CDR3 nucleotides: TGTGCCAGCAGTCCCGAGACAGGGATCTACGAGCAGTACTTC. Translation gives CASSPETGIYEQYF.

The chain combines TRBV7-6 with TRBJ2-5; 7 bases are a match to TRBD2. V gave up 7 bases and J gave up 5 bases; unmatched junction bases: 10. The CDR3 has 14 residues. The V gene's germline CDR1 is SGHVS and CDR2 FNYEAQ. As DNA, the CDR3 is TGTGCCAGCACCCTCGTTCGCGGGAGTGAGACCCAGTACTTC. As protein: CASTLVRGSETQYF. The variable domain in full, completed from reference TRBV7-6 and TRBJ2-5, reads GAGVSQSPRYKVTKRGQDVALRCDPISGHVSLYWYRQALGQGPEFLTYFNYEAQQDKSGLPNDRFSAERPEGSISTLTIQRTEQRDSAMYRCASTLVRGSETQYFGPGTRLLVL.

This chain uses TRBV4-2 with TRBJ2-5; D is perhaps TRBD2 (5 bases). The length of the CDR3 is 16 residues. Trimming took 4 bases from V and 5 from J, leaving 20 bases between them. Germline V CDR1 and CDR2: LGHNA, YNFKEQ. The CDR3 DNA follows: TGTGCCAGCAGCCCGCTCTCTGTGGAGGATGGCGAGACCCAGTACTTC. It translates to CASSPLSVEDGETQYF.

The chain uses TRBV4-3 and TRBJ2-2, with 11 positions matching TRBD1. CDR1 is LGHNA, CDR2 YSLEER, per germline. The CDR3 is 15 residues long. V gave up 2 bases and J gave up 7 bases; unmatched junction bases: 3. The CDR3 sequence is CASSQWTGGSGELFF. CDR3 in DNA: TGCGCCAGCAGCCAATGGACAGGGGGCAGCGGGGAGCTGTTTTTT.

The chain is built from TRBV7-6 and TRBJ2-2; 11 nucleotides agree with TRBD2. With 0 bases clipped from V and 2 bases from J, the junction kept 8 bases outside the gene matches. The CDR3 runs 19 residues. Germline lookup yields CDR1 SGHVS and CDR2 FNYEAQ. The CDR3 region is CASSLAIASGGRNTGELFF. CDR3 sequence (DNA): TGTGCCAGCAGCTTAGCGATTGCTAGCGGGGGGAGAAACACCGGGGAGCTGTTTTTT.

This rearrangement joins TRBV29-1 to TRBJ2-6; perhaps TRBD1 as D (5 bases). Germline lookup yields CDR1 SQVTM and CDR2 ANQGSEA. The CDR3 covers 15 residues. V lost 6 bases and J lost 2, with 14 bases in between. The CDR3 sequence is CSVGETAPGANVLTF. CDR3 nucleotide sequence: TGCAGCGTCGGAGAGACAGCCCCTGGGGCCAACGTCCTGACTTTC.

The rearrangement joins TRBV19 to TRBJ1-1; 8 bases line up with TRBD1. The CDR3 is 14 residues long. V gave up 3 bases and J gave up 2 bases; unmatched junction bases: 2. Germline V gene sequence: CDR1 LNHDA, CDR2 SQIVND (reference sequence). The CDR3 protein is CASSMTGANTEAFF. The CDR3 nucleotides are TGTGCCAGTAGTATGACAGGGGCCAACACTGAAGCTTTCTTT.